This is a list of T cell receptor beta chains from one sample in a study of Ad26.COV2.S vaccination and SARS-CoV-2 variants. Clones were sequenced by immunoSEQ multiplex PCR, and TCRdb holds only the in-frame ones, with some missing. The sample gives some 340,000 clones, just over 85% of which show up once; under 2% is in the top ten. The source material was peripheral blood, sampled in a trial of Ad26.COV2.S vaccine versus placebo. These receptors were obtained from a person aged 18-65 years who received the Ad26.COV2.S COVID-19 vaccine or a placebo. CDR3s include the opening cysteine and the closing phenylalanine or tryptophan. D genes are given only for firm matches. Expanded clones get a size class; other rows say once, few or many, or leave the size out.

TRBD2	TRBV19	NA	TRBJ2-3	TGTGCCAGTAGTTCCCCCGGGGGGGCGTTTGGAAATACGCAGTATTTT	CASSSPGGAFGNTQYF
NA	TRBV30	NA	TRBJ1-1	TGTGCCTGGAGTGTACAGGAGGGGGCTGAAGCTTTCTTT	CAWSVQEGAEAFF
NA	TRBV19	once	TRBJ2-7	TGTGCCAGTAGTAGGACAGCGGCCTACGAGCAGTACTTC	CASSRTAAYEQYF
TRBD2	TRBV30	once	TRBJ2-1	TGTGCCTGGAGGCGGACTAGTGTCATCGATGAGCAGTTCTTC	CAWRRTSVIDEQFF
NA	TRBV4-3	NA	TRBJ1-1	TGCGCCAGCAGCCAAACCCCGGGCAGAAACACTGAAGCTTTCTTT	CASSQTPGRNTEAFF
NA	TRBV6-2/TRBV6-3	NA	TRBJ1-3	TGTGCCAGCAGTTACTCGATTCGTGGGCAGAATACCTCTGGAAACACCATATATTTT	CASSYSIRGQNTSGNTIYF
TRBD1	TRBV5-1	NA	TRBJ2-5	TGCGCCAGCAGGCAGACAGGGCCCCAGGCCCAGTACTTC	CASRQTGPQAQYF
NA	TRBV7-2	NA	TRBJ1-2	TGTGCCAGCAGCTCGCCTAACTATGGCTACACCTTC	CASSSPNYGYTF
NA	TRBV9	NA	TRBJ2-5	TGTGCCAGCAGCGTAGGAGGGGGGGTGCGAGAGACCCAGTACTTC	CASSVGGGVRETQYF
TRBD1	TRBV5-4	NA	TRBJ1-4	TGTGCCAGCAGCAGATACAGGGGAGTGGATGAAAAACTGTTTTTT	CASSRYRGVDEKLFF
NA	TRBV9	NA	TRBJ2-5	TGTGCCAGCAGCGTAGGACAGGTAGAGACCCAGTACTTC	CASSVGQVETQYF
NA	TRBV7-9	NA	TRBJ2-1	TGTGCCAGCAGCTACCGACAGGAGGGTGATGAGCAGTTCTTC	CASSYRQEGDEQFF
NA	TRBV12-3/TRBV12-4	NA	TRBJ2-1	TGTGCCAGCAGCCTAAGCTCCTACAATGAGCAGTTCTTC	CASSLSSYNEQFF
TRBD1	TRBV19	few	TRBJ1-5	TGTGCCAGTAGTATAGTGGGGACAGCGCCCCAGCATTTT	CASSIVGTAPQHF
NA	TRBV29-1	NA	TRBJ2-7	TGCAGCGGATGGGACAGCGGGGCCTACGAGCAGTACTTC	CSGWDSGAYEQYF
TRBD1	TRBV30	NA	TRBJ1-3	TGTGCCTGGAGTCCAGGGGGTACGGGAAACACCATATATTTT	CAWSPGGTGNTIYF